This TCR beta chain was captured by sequencing in a study of blood T cell repertoires in COVID-19 (dated by TCRdb to between 2020 and 2021). Background on the whole study: Samples from collaborators originated in the United States, Italy and Spain and spanned both the acute and convalescent phases of COVID-19. The material from the prospective study consisted of cDNA or gDNA derived from T cells, B-cell-depleted T cells, or PBMCs. Deeply sampled blood TCRbeta repertoires from subjects exposed to, actively infected with, or recovered from COVID-19 were included in the dataset. The repertoires were released in a freely available public database meant as a resource for research on the immune response to SARS-CoV-2. Samples came from the ongoing ImmuneRACE study (first 160 participants) plus 1,254 subjects from 6 global collaborators. The sample metadata nearly always contained a de-identified subject ID, COVID-19 status, age in years and sex. Where available, HLA class I and class II types were taken from metadata supplied by the sample provider and were not determined by assay-based typing.

On the study overall, not on this receptor specifically: The quantity of clinical and demographic metadata differed by source and by participant and was supplied without curation.

About this clone: Its antigen is unknown. No much larger clonotype is one base removed from it; base qualities were not supplied.

Enrolling through a virtual design, the prospective study's participants ranged in age from about 18 to 89 years and lived across roughly 24 United States geographic areas. To assign participants to cohorts, the prospective study relied on clinical history that participants themselves reported in a screening survey and a study questionnaire. Exposed participants had been in contact, within 2 weeks of entering the study, with a person who had a PCR-confirmed or clinician-diagnosed case of COVID-19. Mobile phlebotomists in the prospective study collected whole blood, serum and a nasopharyngeal or oropharyngeal swab from every participant. Additional blood draws and questionnaires over a 2-month period could optionally be provided by prospective study participants. Before DNA extraction, blood samples from the prospective study were shipped at room temperature or frozen. TCRbeta CDR3 regions were amplified from genomic DNA using the immunoSEQ Assay, a bias-controlled multiplex PCR. Per the original workflow: The number of nucleated cells in each sample was estimated by amplification of reference gene primers within the assay. To quantify the absolute abundance of each unique TCRbeta CDR3 rearrangement, sequence reads were collapsed and filtered. For each sample, productive Simpson clonality was calculated as the square root of Simpson's diversity index across productive rearrangements. TCRdb stores this immuneACCESS table with in-frame sequences only. Part of the clones is absent; in the studies checked, under half of the shortfall reflects unresolved V genes, and no reason is known for the rest. The DNA was the basis for D and trimming; V, J and clone size are from that table. The sample table contains roughly 430,000 clones; only one count was recorded for roughly 90% of them. The ten largest account for about 1.5% of the sample.

The CDR3 spans 15 residues, from the cysteine through the phenylalanine. The DNA shown is the 45-base CDR3, in frame from base 1. The junction shows trimming of 8 bases on V and 4 bases on J, and the gene matches do not reach 9 bases of it. The germline V gene encodes CDR1 SGHRS and CDR2 YFSETQ. Sample: PBMCs or T cells enriched from blood (not recorded which). The receptor comes from a woman younger than 35 who had been exposed to COVID-19. The chain employs TRBV5-1 and TRBJ2-1, with 10 junctional bases fitting TRBD2. The CDR3 sequence is CASRPSGGIYNEQFF. The DNA is TGCGCCAGTCGCCCTAGCGGGGGCATATACAATGAGCAGTTCTTC. The CDR3, completed at both ends by the reference TRBV5-1 and TRBJ2-1 genes, gives the full variable domain KAGVTQTPRYLIKTRGQQVTLSCSPISGHRSVSWYQQTPGQGLQFLFEYFSETQRNKGNFPGRFSGRQFSNSRSEMNVSTLELGDSALYLCASRPSGGIYNEQFFGPGTRLTVL.